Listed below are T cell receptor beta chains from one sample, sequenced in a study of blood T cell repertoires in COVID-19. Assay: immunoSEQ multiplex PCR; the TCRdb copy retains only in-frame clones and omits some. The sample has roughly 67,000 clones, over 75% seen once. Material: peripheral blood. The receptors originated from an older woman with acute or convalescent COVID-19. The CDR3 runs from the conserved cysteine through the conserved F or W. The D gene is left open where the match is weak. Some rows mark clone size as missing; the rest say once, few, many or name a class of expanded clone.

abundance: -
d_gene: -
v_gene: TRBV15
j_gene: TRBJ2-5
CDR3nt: TGTGCCACCAGCAGAGATGACAGGCAAGAGACCCAGTACTTC
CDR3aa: CATSRDDRQETQYF

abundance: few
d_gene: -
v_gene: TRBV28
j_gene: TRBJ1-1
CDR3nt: TGTGCCAGCAGTTTATCCCGACAGAACACTGAAGCTTTCTTT
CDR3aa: CASSLSRQNTEAFF

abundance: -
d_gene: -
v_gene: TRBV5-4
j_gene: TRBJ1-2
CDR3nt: TGTGCCAGCAGCTTGGGTGGGGCAAGGGACTATGGCTACACCTTC
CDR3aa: CASSLGGARDYGYTF

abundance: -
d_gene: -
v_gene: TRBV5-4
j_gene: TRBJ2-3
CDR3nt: TGTGCCAGCAGCTTGTCCCAGGGACTTCGGGGAGATACGCAGTATTTT
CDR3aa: CASSLSQGLRGDTQYF

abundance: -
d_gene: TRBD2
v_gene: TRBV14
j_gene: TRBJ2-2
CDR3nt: TGTGCCAGCAGCCGCCTAGTCGGGGGGGTACTTGGCACCGGGGAGCTGTTTTTT
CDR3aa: CASSRLVGGVLGTGELFF

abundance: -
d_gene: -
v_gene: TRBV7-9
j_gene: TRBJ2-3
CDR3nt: TGTGCCAGCAGCGCACGGGAGTTAGCAGATACGCAGTATTTT
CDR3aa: CASSARELADTQYF

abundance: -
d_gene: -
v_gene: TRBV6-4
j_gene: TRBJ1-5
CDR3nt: TGTGCCAGCAGTGACTCGCGAGGGCAGCCTTGCAATCAGCCCCAGCATTTT
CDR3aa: CASSDSRGQPCNQPQHF

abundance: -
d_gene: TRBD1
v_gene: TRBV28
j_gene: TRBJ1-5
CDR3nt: TGTGCCAGCAGGCGGGGACAGCAGCCCAATCAGCCCCAGCATTTT
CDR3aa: CASRRGQQPNQPQHF

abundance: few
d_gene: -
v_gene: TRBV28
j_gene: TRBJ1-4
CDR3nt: TGTGCCAGCAGTTTAACGGGAACGTCTCGGGAAAAACTGTTTTTT
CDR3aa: CASSLTGTSREKLFF

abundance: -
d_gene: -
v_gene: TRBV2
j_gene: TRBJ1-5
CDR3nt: TGTGCCAGCAGTGAAGCAGGGGGAGGCAATCAGCCCCAGCATTTT
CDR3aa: CASSEAGGGNQPQHF

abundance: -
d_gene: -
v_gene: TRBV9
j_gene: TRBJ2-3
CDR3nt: TGTGCCAGCAGCGTAGCCCGGGGGGATACGCAGTATTTT
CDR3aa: CASSVARGDTQYF

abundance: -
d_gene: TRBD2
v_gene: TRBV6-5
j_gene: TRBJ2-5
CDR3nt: TGTGCCAGCAGTCCCGGGACTAGCGGGAGTGAGACCCAGTACTTC
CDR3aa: CASSPGTSGSETQYF

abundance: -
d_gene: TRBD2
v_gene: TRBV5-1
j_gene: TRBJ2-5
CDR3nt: TGCGCCAGCAGCAAGGGACTAGCGGTCTCCCAAGGGACCCAAGAGACCCAGTACTTC
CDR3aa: CASSKGLAVSQGTQETQYF

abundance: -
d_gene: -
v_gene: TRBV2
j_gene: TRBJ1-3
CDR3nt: TGTGCCAGCAGTGATTTAGGACACATATATTTT
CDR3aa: CASSDLGHIYF

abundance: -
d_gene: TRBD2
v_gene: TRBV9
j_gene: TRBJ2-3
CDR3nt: TGTGCCAGCAGCGTAGAGGTCCCGGGACTAGCGGGAGGAGGATTGGATACGCAGTATTTT
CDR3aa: CASSVEVPGLAGGGLDTQYF

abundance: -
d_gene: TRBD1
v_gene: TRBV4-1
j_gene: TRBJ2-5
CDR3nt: TGCGCCAGCAGCCTTGGGACAGGGCGGCAAGAGACCCAGTACTTC
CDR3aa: CASSLGTGRQETQYF

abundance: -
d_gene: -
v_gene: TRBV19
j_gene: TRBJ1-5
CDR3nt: TGTGCCAGTAGTTATAGCAATCAGCCCCAGCATTTT
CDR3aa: CASSYSNQPQHF

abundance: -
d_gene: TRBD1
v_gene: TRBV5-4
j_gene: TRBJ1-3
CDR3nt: TGTGCCAGCAGCCCGGGACAGAGGGACACCATATATTTT
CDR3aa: CASSPGQRDTIYF

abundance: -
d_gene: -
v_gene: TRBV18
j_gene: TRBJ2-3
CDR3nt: TGTGCCAGCTCACCGGGGGGTACCACAGATACGCAGTATTTT
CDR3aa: CASSPGGTTDTQYF

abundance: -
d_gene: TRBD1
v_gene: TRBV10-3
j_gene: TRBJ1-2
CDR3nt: TGTGCCATCAGTGAACCGGGACAGGGGAAACACTATGGCTACACCTTC
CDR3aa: CAISEPGQGKHYGYTF

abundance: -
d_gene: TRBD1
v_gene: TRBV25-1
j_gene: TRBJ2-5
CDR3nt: TGTGCCAGCAGTGTGGTACAGGGGGCGGGGGAGACCCAGTACTTC
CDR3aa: CASSVVQGAGETQYF

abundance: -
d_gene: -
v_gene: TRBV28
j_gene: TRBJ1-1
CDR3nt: TGTGCTGCCCGACCGGGGGGGGACACTGAAGCTTTCTTT
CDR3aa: CAARPGGDTEAFF

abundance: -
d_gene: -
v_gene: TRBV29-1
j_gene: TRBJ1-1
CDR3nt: TGCAGCGTTGTTTGGGGGCTGGACACTGAAGCTTTCTTT
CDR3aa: CSVVWGLDTEAFF

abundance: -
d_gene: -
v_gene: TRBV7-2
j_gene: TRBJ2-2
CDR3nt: TGTGCCAGCAGCTTAGGGTGGCCAGGGGACACCGGGGAGCTGTTTTTT
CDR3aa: CASSLGWPGDTGELFF

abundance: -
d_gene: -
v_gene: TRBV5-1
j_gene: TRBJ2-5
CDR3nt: TGCGCCAGCAGCTTGGCCCGCGTTTCACGGACACAAGAGACCCAGTACTTC
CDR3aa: CASSLARVSRTQETQYF

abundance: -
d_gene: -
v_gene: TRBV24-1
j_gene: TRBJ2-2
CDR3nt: TGTGCCACCAGTGATTCCAGGGTTGGCGGGGAGCTGTTTTTT
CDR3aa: CATSDSRVGGELFF

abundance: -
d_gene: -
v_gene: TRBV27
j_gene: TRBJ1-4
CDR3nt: TGTGCCAGCAGTCCCACAGGGCGGGCTAATGAAAAACTGTTTTTT
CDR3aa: CASSPTGRANEKLFF